A selection of T cell receptor beta chains follows, all from one sample in a study of T cell changes during pregnancy in multiple sclerosis. The protocol was immunoSEQ multiplex PCR, while the TCRdb copy is restricted to in-frame clones and leaves out a portion. Seen here are roughly 46,000 clones, about 93% observed once, and the top ten hold roughly 4.3%. The specimen was CD8+ T cells from peripheral blood mononuclear cells, collected after pregnancy. The receptors derive from a female donor with multiple sclerosis, enrolled in a pregnancy study. The CDR3 runs from the conserved cysteine through the conserved F or W.

v_call: TRBV4-2
cdr3_length: 17
cdr3_aa: CASSQEMERGGLYEQFF

v_call: TRBV28
cdr3_length: 15
cdr3_aa: CASIKEAGGPGEQFF

v_call: TRBV9
cdr3_length: 16
cdr3_aa: CASTKGTGGETTEAFF

v_call: TRBV21-1
cdr3_length: 15
cdr3_aa: CASSKLQGQGDGYTF

v_call: TRBV4-3
cdr3_length: 13
cdr3_aa: CASSQTGAGGYTF

v_call: TRBV27
cdr3_length: 12
cdr3_aa: CASSILGQPQHF

v_call: TRBV9
cdr3_length: 15
cdr3_aa: CASSVSDGVGYEQYF

v_call: TRBV4-2
cdr3_length: 13
cdr3_aa: CASSHRDFDGYTF

v_call: TRBV10-1
cdr3_length: 13
cdr3_aa: CASSEDWGGGYTF

v_call: TRBV9
cdr3_length: 13
cdr3_aa: CASSVDVSYEQYF

v_call: TRBV27
cdr3_length: 16
cdr3_aa: CASSLGQGAYTGELFF

v_call: TRBV27
cdr3_length: 15
cdr3_aa: CASSLGTGSYNEQFF

v_call: TRBV7-9
cdr3_length: 14
cdr3_aa: CASSLPTGVDEQYF

v_call: TRBV19
cdr3_length: 17
cdr3_aa: CASSATRQGGTPDTQYF

v_call: TRBV4-1
cdr3_length: 15
cdr3_aa: CASSPTTGNQETQYF

v_call: TRBV28
cdr3_length: 13
cdr3_aa: CASNRRGRNGYTF

v_call: TRBV27
cdr3_length: 16
cdr3_aa: CASSYRPGGQPYGYTF

v_call: TRBV14
cdr3_length: 14
cdr3_aa: CASSKMTGPGELFF

v_call: TRBV6-5
cdr3_length: 15
cdr3_aa: CASSVPQGGFGELFF

v_call: TRBV7-3
cdr3_length: 16
cdr3_aa: CASSLGFAAFQETQYF

v_call: TRBV5-4
cdr3_length: 16
cdr3_aa: CASSLRPGALKTEAFF

v_call: TRBV7-9
cdr3_length: 13
cdr3_aa: CASSLEMSDEQFF

v_call: TRBV5-4
cdr3_length: 13
cdr3_aa: CASSWQGGTEAFF

v_call: TRBV5-1
cdr3_length: 16
cdr3_aa: CASSLEASGGRETQYF

v_call: TRBV6-1
cdr3_length: 15
cdr3_aa: CASSGQAGAFYEQYF

v_call: TRBV19
cdr3_length: 15
cdr3_aa: CASSIEVTGFYGYTF

v_call: TRBV9
cdr3_length: 12
cdr3_aa: CASNGMGYGYTF

v_call: TRBV6-4
cdr3_length: 16
cdr3_aa: CASSEATGSSTDTQYF

v_call: TRBV21-1
cdr3_length: 12
cdr3_aa: CARLRGMETQYF

v_call: TRBV6-5
cdr3_length: 15
cdr3_aa: CASSTWTGGGTEAFF

v_call: TRBV9
cdr3_length: 18
cdr3_aa: CASSHPNPRGGSGNTIYF

v_call: TRBV2
cdr3_length: 15
cdr3_aa: CASSETLGSIYEQYF

v_call: TRBV10-3
cdr3_length: 15
cdr3_aa: CAIRSNGQGSGELFF

v_call: TRBV27
cdr3_length: 14
cdr3_aa: CASQSMAGPYEQYF

v_call: TRBV21-1
cdr3_length: 15
cdr3_aa: CASRGTDPYNSPLHF

v_call: TRBV9
cdr3_length: 17
cdr3_aa: CASSVSLGQANTGELFF

v_call: TRBV7-9
cdr3_length: 15
cdr3_aa: CASSLVSGERTEAFF

v_call: TRBV5-6
cdr3_length: 18
cdr3_aa: CASSLTRQGFPSYYGYTF

v_call: TRBV9
cdr3_length: 15
cdr3_aa: CASSVPSDRPPEAFF

v_call: TRBV4-1
cdr3_length: 16
cdr3_aa: CASSQPWDRVNNEQFF

v_call: TRBV5-8
cdr3_length: 16
cdr3_aa: CASSFGGGKSSYEQYF

v_call: TRBV28
cdr3_length: 12
cdr3_aa: CASSPLQYEQYF

v_call: TRBV9
cdr3_length: 15
cdr3_aa: CASSPDGTPDEKLFF